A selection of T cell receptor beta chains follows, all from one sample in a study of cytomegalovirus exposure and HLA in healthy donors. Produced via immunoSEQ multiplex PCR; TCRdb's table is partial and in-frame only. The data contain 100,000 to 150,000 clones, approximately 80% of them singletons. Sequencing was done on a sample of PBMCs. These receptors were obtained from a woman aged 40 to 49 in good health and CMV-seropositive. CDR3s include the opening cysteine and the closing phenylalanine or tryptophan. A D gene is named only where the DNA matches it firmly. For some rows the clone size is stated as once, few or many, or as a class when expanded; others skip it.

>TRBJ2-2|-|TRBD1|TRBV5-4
TGTGCCAGCAGCTCCCCCATTTCTGGGACAGGGGTGCGGGAGCTGTTTTTT
CASSSPISGTGVRELFF
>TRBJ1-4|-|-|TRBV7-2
TGTGCCAGCAGATCGCAAGCCGGGGAAAAACTGTTTTTT
CASRSQAGEKLFF
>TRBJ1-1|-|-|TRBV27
TGTGCCAGCAGTTCCCAGTATCCCGGGGCTGAAGCTTTCTTT
CASSSQYPGAEAFF
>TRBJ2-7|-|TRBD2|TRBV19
TGTGCCAGTAGTATCTCGGGAGGTGGCTCCTACGAGCAGTACTTC
CASSISGGGSYEQYF
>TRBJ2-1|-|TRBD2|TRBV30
TGTGCCTGGACAAGCGGGAGTTCCTACAATGAGCAGTTCTTC
CAWTSGSSYNEQFF
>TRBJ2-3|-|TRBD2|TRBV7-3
TGTGCCAGCAGCTTAGGCGGGAGAACAGATACGCAGTATTTT
CASSLGGRTDTQYF
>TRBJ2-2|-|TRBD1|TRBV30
TGTGCCTGGAGTGTACCACAGGGGATCTCTCCCGGGGAGCTGTTTTTT
CAWSVPQGISPGELFF
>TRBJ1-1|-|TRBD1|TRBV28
TGTGCCAGCAGTTCCCGAGGCAGGGGGATGAACACTGAAGCTTTCTTT
CASSSRGRGMNTEAFF
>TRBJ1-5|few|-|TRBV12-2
TGTGCAAGTCGCGCAGACAGGGTATTTAGCAATCAGCCCCAGCATTTT
CASRADRVFSNQPQHF
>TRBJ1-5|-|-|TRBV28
TGTGCCAGCAGTTTATGGATGGGGGCTAGCAATCAGCCCCAGCATTTT
CASSLWMGASNQPQHF
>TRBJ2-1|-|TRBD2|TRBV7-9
TGTGCCAGCAGCTTAGCTTTCGGACTAGCGGGAGTTCTCAATGAGCAGTTCTTC
CASSLAFGLAGVLNEQFF
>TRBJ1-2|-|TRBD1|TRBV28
TGTGCCAGCAGTTCGTTGACAGGGTCCTATGGCTACACCTTC
CASSSLTGSYGYTF
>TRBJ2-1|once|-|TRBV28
TGTGCCAGCAGTTTGGGGACTGACAATGAGCAGTTCTTC
CASSLGTDNEQFF
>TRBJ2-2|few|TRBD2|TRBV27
TGTGCCAGCAGTTCTGGGACTACGGCTACCGGGGAGCTGTTTTTT
CASSSGTTATGELFF
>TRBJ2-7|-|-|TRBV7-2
TGTGCCAGCAGCTTATTAGGGAGCTCCTACGAGCAGTACTTC
CASSLLGSSYEQYF
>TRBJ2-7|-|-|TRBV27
TGTGCCAGCAGTACCCGGGGCTACGAGCAGTACTTC
CASSTRGYEQYF
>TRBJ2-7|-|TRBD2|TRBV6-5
TGTGCCAGCAGTATGACTAGCGGGGTATACGAGCAGTACTTC
CASSMTSGVYEQYF
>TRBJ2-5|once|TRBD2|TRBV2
TGTGCCAGCAGCCGGGGACTAGCGAAAACCCAAGAGACCCAGTACTTC
CASSRGLAKTQETQYF
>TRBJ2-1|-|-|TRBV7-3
TGTGCCAGCAGGAGGGTTTGGAATGAGCAGTTCTTC
CASRRVWNEQFF
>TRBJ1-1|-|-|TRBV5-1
TGCGCCAGCACCGGGGGAGGGGGGTACACTGAAGCTTTCTTT
CASTGGGGYTEAFF
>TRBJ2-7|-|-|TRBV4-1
TGCGCCAGCAGCCGGGGCCCCTGGAACGAGCAGTACTTC
CASSRGPWNEQYF
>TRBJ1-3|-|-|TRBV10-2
TGCGCCAGCAGCCAAACAAGCTCTGGAAACACCATATATTTT
CASSQTSSGNTIYF
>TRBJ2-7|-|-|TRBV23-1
TGCGCCAGCAGGGGACATTCGGAGCAGTACTTC
CASRGHSEQYF
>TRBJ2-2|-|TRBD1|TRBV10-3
TGTGCCATCTCCCGGACAGGTAACACCGGGGAGCTGTTTTTT
CAISRTGNTGELFF
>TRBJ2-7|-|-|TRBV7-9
TGTGCCAGCAGCTTAGATCACAGCTCCTACGAGCAGTACTTC
CASSLDHSSYEQYF
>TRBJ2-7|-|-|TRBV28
TGTGCCAGCAGGGACAGCGGCCCCTACGAGCAGTACTTC
CASRDSGPYEQYF
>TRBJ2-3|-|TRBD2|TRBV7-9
TGTGCCAGCAGCTTACGGGAGCGGGAGAAACCCACAGATACGCAGTATTTT
CASSLREREKPTDTQYF
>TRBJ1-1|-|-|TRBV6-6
TGTGCCACCCTCAGGGACACTGAAGCTTTCTTT
CATLRDTEAFF
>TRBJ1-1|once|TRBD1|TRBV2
TGTGCCAGCAGTTTTGGACAGGTGAACACTGAAGCTTTCTTT
CASSFGQVNTEAFF
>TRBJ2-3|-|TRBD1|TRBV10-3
TGTGCCATCGGCAGGGACAGTAGCACAGATACGCAGTATTTT
CAIGRDSSTDTQYF
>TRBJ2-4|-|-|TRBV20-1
TGCAGTGCTATTGTCAAAAACAGTCAGTACTTC
CSAIVKNSQYF
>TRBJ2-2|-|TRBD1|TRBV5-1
TGCGCCAGCAGCTCTATCCCACAGGGGGGCACCGGGGAGCTGTTTTTT
CASSSIPQGGTGELFF
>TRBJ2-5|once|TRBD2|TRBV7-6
TGTGCCAGCAGCGTGGGAGCGGGAGCGGAGACCCAGTACTTC
CASSVGAGAETQYF
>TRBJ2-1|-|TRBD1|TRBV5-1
TGCGCCAGCAGCTTGGCCCGTGGGACAGGGGGCAATGAGCAGTTCTTC
CASSLARGTGGNEQFF